This entry lists 7 T cell receptor beta chains sequenced from one sample in a study of cytomegalovirus exposure and HLA in healthy donors. Amplification used 60 Vbeta primers and 13 Jbeta primers. Method: immunoSEQ multiplex PCR; TCRdb's copy keeps in-frame clones and lacks some. The sample includes fewer than 250,000 clones, approximately 82% seen only once; the top ten take over 1.5%. The sequenced material came from PBMCs. These receptors came from a man in his forties in good health and CMV-seropositive.

For the CDR3, the DNA is TGTGCCAGCAGCTTAGATTCGGGACAGGGAGTCCACGAGCAGTACTTC. This codes for CASSLDSGQGVHEQYF. The rearrangement uses TRBV7-9 and TRBJ2-7; 9 positions match TRBD1. The V and J ends lost 1 base and 5 bases, in that order; junction bases with no gene match: 9. CDR1 is SEHNR, CDR2 FQNEAQ, per germline (reference sequence). This CDR3 is built from 16 residues. The variable domain in full, completed from reference TRBV7-9 and TRBJ2-7, reads DTGVSQNPRHKITKRGQNVTFRCDPISEHNRLYWYRQTLGQGPEFLTYFQNEAQLEKSRLLSDRFSAERPKGSFSTLEIQRTEQGDSAMYLCASSLDSGQGVHEQYFGPGTRLTVT.

V usage is TRBV7-8 and J usage is TRBJ2-7, with D possibly matching TRBD2 (5 bases). Germline V gives CDR1 SGHVS, CDR2 FQNEAQ. Trimming cost V 1 base and J 2 bases, with 9 bases left between them. The CDR3 loop spans 14 amino acids. CDR3: CASSLVDYTYEQYF. The CDR3 DNA reads TGTGCCAGCAGCTTAGTTGACTATACCTACGAGCAGTACTTC. Based on the CDR3 plus reference TRBV7-8 and TRBJ2-7, the full variable domain is GAGVSQSPRYKVAKRGQDVALRCDPISGHVSLFWYQQALGQGPEFLTYFQNEAQLDKSGLPSDRFFAERPEGSVSTLKIQRTQQEDSAVYLCASSLVDYTYEQYFGPGTRLTVT.

The V gene is TRBV7-9, the J gene TRBJ2-2, with 10 positions matching TRBD1. CDR3 length equals 14 residues. Germline assignment: CDR1 SEHNR and CDR2 FQNEAQ (reference sequence). With 3 bases clipped from V and 9 bases from J, the junction kept 4 bases outside the gene matches. CDR3 protein: CASSLDRGLRELFF. The CDR3 DNA reads TGTGCCAGCAGCTTGGACAGGGGGTTACGGGAGCTGTTTTTT.

The chain links TRBV4-3 to TRBJ2-1, with 7 bases matching TRBD1. Germline CDR1 reads LGHNA; CDR2 reads YSLEER. The CDR3 is 14 amino acids. V shed 2 bases, J shed 5 bases, and the junction held 3 bases outside the gene matches. The CDR3 nucleotides are TGCGCCAGCAGCCAAACGGGACAGAACAATGAGCAGTTCTTC. This sequence encodes CASSQTGQNNEQFF.

The V and J genes are TRBV5-6 and TRBJ2-1; 7 positions agree with TRBD2. The CDR3 sequence is 19 residues long. CDR1 is SGHDT, CDR2 YYEEEE, per germline. Germline trimming cut 4 bases from V and 12 bases from J; bases unmatched to any gene: 28. The CDR3: CASSKLGTNLSGDEKGQFF. The CDR3, as DNA: TGTGCCAGCAGCAAGCTTGGGACTAACCTCTCCGGCGATGAGAAGGGGCAGTTCTTC.

The J gene is TRBJ1-1, the V gene TRBV11-2; D is perhaps TRBD1 (5 bases). Germline V gives CDR1 SGHAT, CDR2 FQNNGV. V lost 1 base to trimming and J lost 4 bases, with 10 bases between them. The CDR3 has 14 amino acids. CDR3 region: CASSLGTSTTEAFF. In DNA, the CDR3 is TGTGCCAGCAGCTTAGGGACATCCACCACTGAAGCTTTCTTT.

The rearrangement uses TRBV7-2 and TRBJ2-7; the D gene is possibly TRBD2 (6 bases). Germline values: CDR1 SGHTA, CDR2 FQGNSA. The CDR3 is 14 residues long. V was trimmed by 0 bases and J by 4 bases, leaving 10 bases between them. For the CDR3, the DNA is TGTGCCAGCAGCTTAGCCGGGGGTTCTTACGAGCAGTACTTC. This codes for CASSLAGGSYEQYF.